Below are 30 T cell receptor beta chains sequenced from a single sample in a study of T-cell reconstitution after alpha-beta-depleted transplantation in children. Researchers prepared the TCRbeta library using unique molecular identifiers, the study reports. TCRdb re-derived calls from the PCR reads in MiXCR, one entry per CDR3 protein. The sample lists some 550,000 distinct CDR3 sequences, roughly 24% seen once, with over 12% in the top ten. This sample comprised PBMCs, mostly from graft donor cells, obtained 360 days after TCRalphabeta/CD19-depleted stem cell transplant. The source of these receptors is a boy in the first two years of life who had a stem cell transplant for acute myeloid leukemia, so the T cells may come from the graft donor.

V is TRBV4-2 and J is TRBJ2-1; D unclear. Germline V gene lookup returns CDR1 LGHNA and CDR2 YNFKEQ. V lost 2 bases and J 3 bases, leaving 8 bases between the germline ends. There are 14 residues in the CDR3. The CDR3 protein is CASSQHPNYNEQFF. The CDR3 bases are TGTGCCAGCAGCCAACATCCTAACTACAATGAGCAGTTCTTC.

The chain couples TRBV12-3 or TRBV12-4 to TRBJ2-2, with 10 bases matching TRBD2. V lost 2 bases to trimming and J lost 2 bases; unmatched junction nucleotides: 8. The CDR3 is 18 residues long. The CDR3 bases are TGTGCCAGCAGTTTAACTTTTAGCGGGGGGCCTAACACCGGGGAGCTGTTTTTT. Translation: CASSLTFSGGPNTGELFF.

The table lists this clonotype with many counts. This chain joins TRBV27 and TRBJ2-2, with no clear D. The V gene's germline CDR1 is MNHEY and CDR2 SMNVEV (reference sequence). The ends were cut back, 5 bases at V and 3 bases at J, with 13 bases in the middle. The CDR3 contains 15 residues. DNA of the CDR3: TGTGCCAGCAGTGCCTGGGGTGAGGACACCGGGGAGCTGTTTTTT. Translated: CASSAWGEDTGELFF.

In its sample, this clonotype was seen many times. This rearrangement joins TRBV20-1 to TRBJ2-7; D is undetermined. V was shortened by 5 bases and J by 5 bases, with 16 bases between the two germline ends. The CDR3 runs to 13 residues. Germline V CDR1 and CDR2: DFQATT, SNEGSKA (reference sequence). The CDR3 region is CSAESDQGNEQYF. Here the CDR3 DNA reads TGCAGTGCTGAATCAGATCAAGGGAACGAGCAGTACTTC.

The CDR3, as DNA: TGTGCAAGTCGCTTAAAGCGGGGGGGCACAGATACGCAGTATTTT. As protein: CASRLKRGGTDTQYF. The V gene is TRBV12-2, the J gene TRBJ2-3; the table's D call TRBD2 went unverified against the DNA. TRBV12-2 is a recognized pseudogene. The CDR3 covers 15 residues.

This clonotype has just a few counts. The chain joins TRBV11-2 to TRBJ2-2, with 9 bases fitting TRBD2. V shed 6 bases and J 2 bases; nucleotides not matched to a gene: 4. There are 15 residues in the CDR3. Germline V gene sequence: CDR1 SGHAT, CDR2 FQNNGV. The CDR3 DNA is TGTGCCAGCAGAAGACTAGCGGCAAACACCGGGGAGCTGTTTTTT. Protein product: CASRRLAANTGELFF.

The sample holds a few counts of this clonotype. The chain is built from TRBV10-3 and TRBJ1-1, with unresolved D. Germline assignment: CDR1 ENHRY and CDR2 SYGVKD. Trimming took 7 bases from V and 3 from J, leaving 12 bases between them. This CDR3 comprises 13 residues. CDR3 nucleotide sequence: TGTGCCATCATTGGCGAGGCTGACACTGAAGCTTTCTTT. Its protein product is CAIIGEADTEAFF.

The chain is built from TRBV18 and TRBJ2-7; possible D gene TRBD2, 6 bases. The germline CDR1 and CDR2 sequences are KGHSH and LQKENI. This CDR3 has 13 amino acids. Between the trimmed V and J ends, which lost 2 bases and 4 bases, there was a span of 9 bases. CDR3 coding DNA: TGTGCCAGCTCACCATCAGGGAGGTACGAGCAGTACTTC. As protein: CASSPSGRYEQYF.

The V gene is TRBV18, the J gene TRBJ2-2; D is unclear. V lost 0 bases and J lost 1, with 6 bases in between. The CDR3 contains 15 residues. CDR1 is KGHSH and CDR2 is LQKENI in the germline V gene. The CDR3 DNA follows: TGTGCCAGCTCACCACCGTCGGGGAACACCGGGGAGCTGTTTTTT. It yields the protein CASSPPSGNTGELFF.

This clonotype was counted ten times or more. The rearrangement links TRBV10-3 to TRBJ1-1; D gene uncertain. Trimming shortened V by 6 bases and J by 1 base, and 15 bases separated the two germline ends. The CDR3 runs to 15 residues. Germline V lookup: CDR1 ENHRY, CDR2 SYGVKD. The CDR3 nucleotides are TGTGCCATCAGAACCCCGACACTATCGAACACTGAAGCTTTCTTT. As protein: CAIRTPTLSNTEAFF.

This clonotype was detected ten times or more. The gene calls are TRBV6-6 and TRBJ2-7; possible D gene TRBD1, 6 bases. The germline V and J ends were trimmed by 4 bases and 5 bases, with 9 bases remaining between them. The CDR3 runs to 12 residues. Germline V gene data show CDR1 as MNHNY and CDR2 as SVGAGI (reference sequence). The CDR3 spells CASSLGDNEQYV. In nucleotides, the CDR3 is TGTGCCAGCAGTTTGGGGGACAACGAGCAGTACGTC.

The rearrangement uses TRBV20-1 and TRBJ2-7; 7 nucleotides align to TRBD1. With V trimmed by 6 bases and J by 6 bases, 11 bases remained unmatched. In germline, CDR1 is DFQATT, CDR2 SNEGSKA (reference sequence). The CDR3 is 13 amino acids. The CDR3 DNA reads as TGCAGTGCAGAAACCACGGGGACAGTCGAGCAGTACTTC. It translates to CSAETTGTVEQYF.

In this sample, this clonotype turned up many times. The J gene is TRBJ2-4, the V gene TRBV14, with 8 bases lining up with TRBD1. The junction had 18 bases not matched to a gene; V was cut back by 2 bases and J by 0 bases. Germline CDR1 is SGHDN and CDR2 is FVKESK. The CDR3 has 21 amino acids. This chain's CDR3 is CASSQYQPRDRTRVAKNIQYF. The DNA for the CDR3 is TGTGCCAGCAGCCAATATCAACCAAGGGACAGGACGAGGGTAGCCAAAAACATTCAGTACTTC.

This chain connects TRBV7-4 to TRBJ2-7; 9 bases map to TRBD2. The CDR3 runs 15 residues. Trimming at V came to 1 base and at J to 3 bases, leaving 4 bases not matched to a gene. Germline loops: CDR1 SGHVT, CDR2 SQSDAQ. The CDR3 DNA follows: TGTGCCAGCAGCTTAGTACTAGCGGGTAGCTACGAGCAGTACGTC. Translation gives CASSLVLAGSYEQYV.

This clonotype was detected only a few times. This chain uses TRBV20-1 with TRBJ2-1; TRBD2 matches 10 bases. The CDR3 has 14 residues. CDR1 is DFQATT and CDR2 is SNEGSKA in the germline V gene (reference sequence). J gave up 3 bases and V 5 bases, and 4 bases lay outside the gene matches. The CDR3 DNA sequence: TGCAGTGCTTTACTAGCGGGGAGCTACAATGAGCAGTTCTTC. It specifies CSALLAGSYNEQFF.

J is TRBJ2-4 and V is TRBV20-1; D assignment may be TRBD1 or TRBD2 (5 bases each). Trimming took off 2 bases at V and 12 bases at J, with 14 bases between the two ends. The V gene's germline CDR1 is DFQATT and CDR2 SNEGSKA (reference sequence). CDR3 length equals 12 residues. The CDR3 loop is CSARRDDNHQYF. Written as DNA, the CDR3 is TGCAGTGCTAGAAGGGACGACAACCATCAGTACTTC.

This clonotype was observed many times. This chain connects TRBV6-5 to TRBJ1-5; D gene unclear. The V gene lost 0 bases and the J gene lost 4 bases, with 7 bases spanning the gap. CDR1 MNHEY and CDR2 SVGAGI come from the germline V gene. This CDR3 comprises 14 residues. CDR3 in amino acids: CASSYSDGNQPQHF. The DNA of the CDR3 is TGTGCCAGCAGTTACTCGGACGGAAATCAGCCCCAGCATTTT.

In its sample, this clonotype was seen many times. This rearrangement joins TRBV12-3 or TRBV12-4 to TRBJ2-3, with unresolved D. The CDR3 is 12 amino acids. The V and J ends lost 8 bases and 4 bases respectively, with 10 bases between them. CDR3 nucleotide sequence: TGTGCCAGCCACAAGGGTGCAGATACGCAGTATTTT. This gives the protein CASHKGADTQYF.

This clonotype was counted at least ten times. The chain combines TRBV20-1 with TRBJ1-2, with D tentatively TRBD1 (5 bases). The germline V and J ends were trimmed by 5 bases and 4 bases, with 14 bases remaining between them. Germline V CDR1 and CDR2: DFQATT, SNEGSKA (reference sequence). CDR3 size: 13 residues. The CDR3 sequence: CSAWGGAGYGYTF. Here the CDR3 DNA reads TGCAGTGCTTGGGGCGGGGCCGGCTATGGCTACACCTTC.

This clonotype was observed a single time. This may stem from a read error, because a much larger clone lies one nucleotide away. The V and J genes are TRBV20-1 and TRBJ2-7; D may be TRBD1 (5 bases). The V gene lost 6 bases and the J gene lost 1 base, with 13 bases spanning the gap. The CDR3 runs 13 residues. Germline V gives CDR1 DFQATT, CDR2 SNEGSKA (reference sequence). CDR3 nucleotide sequence: TGCAGTGCCGGCGACAGTAAATCCTACGAGCAGTACTTC. It encodes CSAGDSKSYEQYF.

A few counts support this clonotype. V and J are TRBV4-3 and TRBJ2-3; D remains unclear. V shed 0 bases and J shed 2 bases, with 6 bases lying between them. The CDR3 has 14 residues. Germline CDR1 reads LGHNA; CDR2 reads YSLEER. CDR3 protein: CASSQDRNTDTQYF. CDR3 nucleotides: TGCGCCAGCAGCCAAGATAGGAACACAGATACGCAGTATTTT.

In the case of this clonotype: The junction and the germline gene differ at one end; a read error may be behind it. The rearrangement links TRBV5-1 to TRBJ1-2; 9 bases are shared with TRBD1. This CDR3 comprises 13 residues. Germline loops: CDR1 SGHRS, CDR2 YFSETQ. The CDR3 sequence: CASSLDRGRGYTF. The CDR3 nucleotides are TGCGCCAGCAGTTTGGACAGGGGACGAGGCTACACCTTC.

This clonotype was counted at least ten times. The V call is TRBV29-1, the J call TRBJ1-4; D gene uncertain. V shed 5 bases and J shed 7 bases, with 14 bases lying between them. The CDR3 is 13 amino acids. Germline CDR1 is SQVTM and CDR2 is ANQGSEA. The CDR3 spells CSVQHGPSEKLFF. Here the CDR3 DNA reads TGCAGCGTTCAACACGGACCTTCTGAAAAACTGTTTTTT. Based on the CDR3 plus reference TRBV29-1 and TRBJ1-4, the full variable domain is SAVISQKPSRDICQRGTSLTIQCQVDSQVTMMFWYRQQPGQSLTLIATANQGSEATYESGFVIDKFPISRPNLTFSTLTVSNMSPEDSSIYLCSVQHGPSEKLFFGSGTQLSVL.

The table lists this clonotype with a few counts. The chain is built from TRBV12-3 or TRBV12-4 and TRBJ2-7; TRBD2 aligns across 9 bases. The CDR3 is made up of 18 amino acids. The ends lost 5 bases at V and 2 bases at J; junction bases unmatched: 16. CDR3 residues: CASSPILGRAGGTYEQYF. In DNA form, the CDR3 reads TGTGCCAGCAGTCCCATCCTGGGTAGAGCGGGGGGCACCTACGAGCAGTACTTC.

This clonotype came up many times. The chain is built from TRBV12-3 or TRBV12-4 and TRBJ2-1; D is unresolved. V dropped 7 bases and J dropped 7 bases, with 17 bases sitting between them. This CDR3 is 14 amino acids long. Here the CDR3 reads CASKKNKGANEQFF. CDR3 sequence (DNA): TGTGCCAGCAAAAAGAATAAGGGTGCAAATGAGCAGTTCTTC.

This clonotype was picked up a small number of times. The chain carries TRBV20-1 and TRBJ2-3; no reliable D call. Germline V gene data show CDR1 as DFQATT and CDR2 as SNEGSKA (reference sequence). Deletions cut 3 bases from V and 0 bases from J, with 19 bases between. The CDR3 runs to 17 residues. The CDR3 loop reads CSASPPSGSLSTDTQYF. In DNA form, the CDR3 reads TGCAGTGCTAGTCCCCCCTCGGGCAGCCTCAGCACAGATACGCAGTATTTT.

This clonotype has a count of ten or more. The chain recombines TRBV3-1 with TRBJ2-1, with D perhaps matching TRBD1 or TRBD2 (5 bases each). Germline V gene data show CDR1 as LGHDT and CDR2 as YNNKEL (reference sequence). The CDR3 loop spans 14 amino acids. Trimming removed 6 bases from V and 6 bases from J, with 15 bases in between. The CDR3 nucleotides are TGTGCCAGCAGTTCACCCCGGGACGGCAATGAGCAGTTCTTC. Amino acid sequence: CASSSPRDGNEQFF.

The chain combines TRBV20-1 with TRBJ2-7, with TRBD1 identical over 12 bases. The CDR3 extends over 14 amino acids. V lost 4 bases and J lost 7; bases outside the gene matches: 8. In germline, CDR1 is DFQATT, CDR2 SNEGSKA (reference sequence). CDR3: CSANPGTGGDEQYF. CDR3 nucleotides: TGCAGTGCTAACCCCGGGACAGGGGGCGATGAGCAGTACTTC.

CDR3: CAISESSGTGYTF. The DNA of the CDR3 is TGTGCCATCAGTGAGTCGTCGGGGACAGGTTACACCTTC. The chain combines TRBV10-3 with TRBJ1-2, with 8 bases lining up with TRBD1. The CDR3 is 13 residues long. V lost 0 bases to trimming and J lost 11 bases; unmatched junction nucleotides: 5. Germline V gene data show CDR1 as ENHRY and CDR2 as SYGVKD.

The chain couples TRBV13 to TRBJ1-6; 7 bases align to TRBD1. CDR1 is PRHDT, CDR2 FYEKMQ, per germline (reference sequence). The CDR3 totals 14 residues. The trim removed 4 bases at V and 8 bases at J, leaving 5 bases unmatched. The CDR3 DNA sequence: TGTGCCAGCAGCTCCAGGGGGAACCATTCACCCCTCCACTTT. Translation: CASSSRGNHSPLHF.